The 21 T cell receptor beta chains below all came from one sample that was sequenced in a study of blood T cells in healthy people across ages. The authors ran a second PCR of roughly 6 to 11 cycles using a sample-barcoded 5' primer and a J-beta primer mix. From the 5' RACE reads, TCRdb called clonotypes with MiXCR, one entry per CDR3 protein. This sample has hundreds of thousands of distinct CDR3 sequences, with around 42% found just once. Sequencing used blood. The receptors here all came from a man aged 60 to 75 in good health.

The chain links TRBV6-6 to TRBJ1-4; no definite D call. V gave up 4 bases and J gave up 7 bases, with 13 bases separating them. Germline V lookup: CDR1 MNHNY, CDR2 SVGAGI (reference sequence). This CDR3 region has 14 residues. In DNA form, the CDR3 reads TGTGCCAGCAGTTTAAGGGCGGACGGTGAAAAACTGTTTTTT. This gives the protein CASSLRADGEKLFF.

This chain links TRBV30 with TRBJ2-5, with no clear D. This CDR3 has 12 amino acids. The V end was cut by 2 bases, the J end by 7 bases, with 11 bases between. The germline CDR1 and CDR2 sequences are GTSNPN and SVGIG (reference sequence). The CDR3 spells CAWSLPGGTQYF. The CDR3 DNA is TGTGCCTGGAGTCTGCCAGGTGGGACCCAGTACTTC. Filled out from reference TRBV30 and TRBJ2-5, the complete variable domain reads SQTIHQWPATLVQPVGSPLSLECTVEGTSNPNLYWYRQAAGRGLQLLFYSVGIGQISSEVPQNLSASRPQDRQFILSSKKLLLSDSGFYLCAWSLPGGTQYFGPGTRLLVL.

The V and J genes are TRBV27 and TRBJ2-1, with D perhaps being TRBD1 or TRBD2 (6 bases each). This CDR3 comprises 15 residues. The V end was cut by 6 bases, the J end by 0 bases, with 12 bases between. Germline values: CDR1 MNHEY, CDR2 SMNVEV (reference sequence). CDR3 coding DNA: TGTGCCAGCAGCCGCGGGGACATCTCCTACAATGAGCAGTTCTTC. It translates to CASSRGDISYNEQFF.

V and J are TRBV6-5 and TRBJ2-5, with 9 positions matching TRBD1. CDR3 length equals 16 residues. In germline, CDR1 is MNHEY, CDR2 SVGAGI. V trimming: 9 bases; J trimming: 2 bases; junction bases outside the gene matches: 13. The CDR3 here is CASGVWTGTGQETQYF. In nucleotides, the CDR3 is TGTGCCAGTGGGGTTTGGACCGGGACAGGGCAAGAGACCCAGTACTTC.

This clonotype was counted only a few times. The chain recombines TRBV7-6 with TRBJ1-5; 9 bases fit TRBD1. Germline V lookup: CDR1 SGHVS, CDR2 FNYEAQ. V lost 4 bases and J lost 9; bases outside the gene matches: 7. The CDR3 is 14 amino acids. CDR3 residues: CASSSSDRGGPQHF. CDR3 DNA sequence: TGTGCCAGCAGCTCATCGGACAGGGGTGGGCCCCAGCATTTT.

J is TRBJ2-5 and V is TRBV7-9; unclear D gene. This CDR3 spans 12 amino acids. CDR1 is SEHNR, CDR2 FQNEAQ, per germline (reference sequence). V shed 1 base and J shed 7 bases, with 7 bases lying between them. CDR3 sequence (DNA): TGTGCCAGCAGCTTAGTGCTGGCGACCCAGTACTTC. Protein sequence: CASSLVLATQYF.

This clonotype was counted a few times. J is TRBJ1-6 and V is TRBV7-9; D call uncertain. Germline values: CDR1 SEHNR, CDR2 FQNEAQ (reference sequence). V was trimmed by 1 base and J by 7 bases, leaving 17 bases between them. CDR3 length: 17 amino acids. The CDR3 DNA is TGTGCCAGCAGCTTAGGGGGTCGACGAAGTGTGAATTCACCCCTCCACTTT. This translates into CASSLGGRRSVNSPLHF. Variable domain in full (rest from reference TRBV7-9 and TRBJ1-6): DTGVSQNPRHKITKRGQNVTFRCDPISEHNRLYWYRQTLGQGPEFLTYFQNEAQLEKSRLLSDRFSAERPKGSFSTLEIQRTEQGDSAMYLCASSLGGRRSVNSPLHFGNGTRLTVT.

On this clonotype itself: A much larger clone is a single base away; this may be a read error. The rearrangement uses TRBV12-3 or TRBV12-4 and TRBJ2-5, with D perhaps TRBD1 (6 bases). CDR3 length: 14 amino acids. CDR3 DNA sequence: TGTGCCAGCAGAAAAGGGACATACCAAGAGACCCGGTACTTC. Translated, it gives CASRKGTYQETRYF.

The CDR3 sequence is CASSDQNRGNEQFF. CDR3 coding DNA: TGTGCCAGCAGTGATCAAAACAGGGGTAATGAGCAGTTCTTC. The V and J genes are TRBV25-1 and TRBJ2-1; 7 nucleotides agree with TRBD1. Germline V gene data show CDR1 as MGHDK and CDR2 as SYGVNS. The V and J ends lost 3 bases and 7 bases, in that order; junction bases with no gene match: 6. This CDR3 has 14 residues.

This clonotype was seen more than once but under ten times. The chain combines TRBV20-1 with TRBJ2-5, with TRBD2 identical over 8 bases. Trimming took 2 bases from V and 11 from J; bases not matched to a gene: 13. CDR3 length: 14 amino acids. In germline, CDR1 is DFQATT, CDR2 SNEGSKA (reference sequence). The CDR3 DNA is TGCAGTGCTAGATCAAGCGGGGGTCGTGATGAGCAGTACTTC. This codes for CSARSSGGRDEQYF.

This clonotype was seen a few times. This chain links TRBV27 with TRBJ2-5; D may be TRBD1 or TRBD2 (6 bases each). CDR1 and CDR2 from the germline V gene are MNHEY and SMNVEV (reference sequence). Trimming cost V 9 bases and J 2 bases, with 10 bases left between them. The CDR3 is 12 residues long. The CDR3 DNA reads as TGTGCCAGTTGGAGGGGGCAAGAGACCCAGTACTTC. Translation gives CASWRGQETQYF.

The chain combines TRBV5-1 with TRBJ2-3; possibly TRBD1 for D (6 bases). This CDR3 region has 15 residues. V was clipped by 3 bases and J by 4 bases, with 15 bases between them. CDR1 is SGHRS, CDR2 YFSETQ, per germline. CDR3 DNA sequence: TGCGCCAGCAGCTACAGGGCCCCGGCGGCAGATACGCAGTATTTT. It codes for CASSYRAPAADTQYF.

The chain employs TRBV2 and TRBJ1-1; perhaps TRBD1 as D (6 bases). The V gene's germline CDR1 is SNHLY and CDR2 FYNNEI. CDR3 size: 14 residues. V lost 7 bases and J lost 0, with 12 bases in between. CDR3 residues: CASTRQAMNTEAFF. CDR3 in DNA: TGTGCCAGCACCCGACAGGCAATGAACACTGAAGCTTTCTTT.

The chain is built from TRBV4-1 and TRBJ2-1; weak D call: TRBD1 (5 bases). The CDR3 sequence is 16 residues long. Trimming cost V 4 bases and J 5 bases, with 18 bases left between them. CDR1 and CDR2 from the germline V gene are MGHRA and YSYEKL. The CDR3 region is CASSPPTARTHNEQFF. CDR3 coding DNA: TGCGCCAGCAGCCCACCCACAGCAAGGACACACAATGAGCAGTTCTTC.

This clonotype was observed once. A read error may account for a junction end that differs from germline. The genes are TRBV12-3 or TRBV12-4 and TRBJ2-7; TRBD1 is a possible D gene (6 bases). The CDR3 extends over 15 amino acids. In nucleotides, the CDR3 is TGTGCCTGCAGTTTTCAGGGGTCCCTTATTTACGAGCAGTACTTC. It encodes CACSFQGSLIYEQYF.

V usage is TRBV29-1 and J usage is TRBJ2-1, with a tentative D call TRBD2 (5 bases). Trimming stripped 7 bases from V and 2 bases from J, with 12 bases between. This CDR3 is 13 amino acids long. In germline, CDR1 is SQVTM, CDR2 ANQGSEA. The CDR3 DNA sequence: TGCAGCGCCGGCCCCGGGACCTACAATGAGCAGTTCTTC. It is translated as CSAGPGTYNEQFF.

This clonotype was observed a few times. The rearrangement uses TRBV20-1 and TRBJ1-4, with 8 bases matching TRBD1. The germline V gene has CDR1 DFQATT and CDR2 SNEGSKA (reference sequence). The CDR3 contains 14 residues. The V segment lost 5 bases and the J segment 7 bases; nucleotides outside the gene matches: 9. The DNA for the CDR3 is TGCAGTGCTCGACAACCGGGACAGGCTGAAAAACTGTTTTTT. Encoded protein: CSARQPGQAEKLFF.

Concerning this clonotype itself: Sequence at one end of the junction differs from germline and may be a read error. The V gene is TRBV20-1, the J gene TRBJ2-4, with D possibly matching TRBD2 (6 bases). The V gene's germline CDR1 is DFQATT and CDR2 SNEGSKA (reference sequence). The CDR3 runs 16 residues. The CDR3 coding sequence is TGCGGTGCCCTAGGTTACGGGAGAACCTTGAGTTACATTCAGTACTTC. Its protein is CGALGYGRTLSYIQYF.

This clonotype was counted between two and nine times. The genes are TRBV5-6 and TRBJ1-2, with 9 bases aligning to TRBD1. The V and J ends lost 0 bases and 5 bases, in that order; junction bases with no gene match: 5. CDR1 and CDR2 from the germline V gene are SGHDT and YYEEEE. This CDR3 contains 15 residues. As DNA, the CDR3 is TGTGCCAGCAGCTTGGCGGGGACAGGGAGATATGGCTACACCTTC. Its protein product is CASSLAGTGRYGYTF.

The genes are TRBV6-5 and TRBJ1-2, with TRBD1 identical over 9 bases. Germline CDR1 is MNHEY and CDR2 is SVGAGI. The CDR3 is made up of 13 amino acids. V gave up 6 bases and J gave up 9 bases; unmatched junction bases: 8. CDR3 loop: CASRGTGGTSYTF. DNA for the CDR3: TGTGCCAGCAGGGGTACAGGGGGCACAAGCTACACCTTC.

The chain combines TRBV5-1 with TRBJ2-1, with 7 bases fitting TRBD1. J gave up 6 bases and V 1 base, and 7 bases lay outside the gene matches. Germline CDR1 and CDR2: SGHRS and YFSETQ. The CDR3 sequence is 15 residues long. In nucleotides, the CDR3 is TGCGCCAGCAGCTTGATTGGACAGGCCTTCAATGAGCAGTTCTTC. Translation: CASSLIGQAFNEQFF.